A selection of T cell receptor beta chains follows, all from one sample in a study of PD-1 blockade in classical Hodgkin lymphoma. Assay used: immunoSEQ multiplex PCR; TCRdb lists only in-frame clones, some missing. The table has some 62,000 clones, approximately 89% seen once. Sequencing used peripheral blood mononuclear cells (PBMCs), obtained at baseline. The receptors shown here come from a human donor with classical Hodgkin lymphoma. Each CDR3 is given with its conserved first and last residue. Each record gives: clone size, V gene, J gene, D gene, CDR3 DNA, CDR3 protein. The D gene is left open where the match is weak. Clone size, where shown, is once, few, many, or a class for clones that have expanded.

clone_size: NA
v_call: TRBV27
j_call: TRBJ1-5
d_call: TRBD1
cdr3_nt: TGTGCCAGCAGTTTGTCAGGGGGCGCGCAGCCCCAGCATTTT
cdr3_aa: CASSLSGGAQPQHF

clone_size: once
v_call: TRBV5-1
j_call: TRBJ2-5
d_call: NA
cdr3_nt: TGCGCCAGCAGCTTGGCCCTGCCTAATGCGCAAGAGACCCAGTACTTC
cdr3_aa: CASSLALPNAQETQYF

clone_size: NA
v_call: TRBV28
j_call: TRBJ2-5
d_call: TRBD1
cdr3_nt: TGTGCCAGCAGTTTAAGAAGACAGGGCCAAGAGACCCAGTACTTC
cdr3_aa: CASSLRRQGQETQYF

clone_size: NA
v_call: TRBV7-6
j_call: TRBJ2-7
d_call: NA
cdr3_nt: TGTGCCAGCAGCTTAGCCGCGGCGGGCTCCTACGAGCAGTACTTC
cdr3_aa: CASSLAAAGSYEQYF

clone_size: NA
v_call: TRBV28
j_call: TRBJ2-1
d_call: NA
cdr3_nt: TGTGCCAGCATCCCACGGGCCCTTGTGGGGGACGAGCAGTTCTTC
cdr3_aa: CASIPRALVGDEQFF

clone_size: NA
v_call: TRBV4-2
j_call: TRBJ2-7
d_call: TRBD1
cdr3_nt: TGTGCCAGCAGCCCGGGGACAGGGAAGTACGAGCAGTACTTC
cdr3_aa: CASSPGTGKYEQYF

clone_size: NA
v_call: TRBV28
j_call: TRBJ2-1
d_call: TRBD2
cdr3_nt: TGTGCCAGCAGCCGCGGGGGAGATGGGTACAATGAGCAGTTCTTC
cdr3_aa: CASSRGGDGYNEQFF

clone_size: NA
v_call: TRBV7-2
j_call: TRBJ1-2
d_call: NA
cdr3_nt: TGTGCCAGCAGCGCCAGGGGAGCGGATGGCTACACCTTC
cdr3_aa: CASSARGADGYTF

clone_size: NA
v_call: TRBV5-4
j_call: TRBJ2-5
d_call: TRBD1
cdr3_nt: TGTGCCAGCAACCTACCCGGACAGGGAAAAGAGACCCAGTACTTC
cdr3_aa: CASNLPGQGKETQYF

clone_size: NA
v_call: TRBV30
j_call: TRBJ2-7
d_call: TRBD2
cdr3_nt: TGTGCCTGGAAGTGGACTAGCGGGGGGGGCAAGCAGTACTTC
cdr3_aa: CAWKWTSGGGKQYF

clone_size: NA
v_call: TRBV30
j_call: TRBJ1-4
d_call: NA
cdr3_nt: TGTGCCTATGGAGAGGGTGGTGGAGAAAAACTGTTTTTT
cdr3_aa: CAYGEGGGEKLFF

clone_size: NA
v_call: TRBV4-3
j_call: TRBJ2-5
d_call: NA
cdr3_nt: TGCGCCAGCAGCCGTTGGACACATCAAGAGACCCAGTACTTC
cdr3_aa: CASSRWTHQETQYF

clone_size: NA
v_call: TRBV28
j_call: TRBJ1-5
d_call: NA
cdr3_nt: TGTGCCAGCAGATTGGACAGTTCATCGGGTCAGCCCCAGCATTTT
cdr3_aa: CASRLDSSSGQPQHF

clone_size: NA
v_call: TRBV7-3
j_call: TRBJ1-5
d_call: NA
cdr3_nt: TGTGCCAGCAGCGCCAATGGACAGTTTAATCAGCCCCAGCATTTT
cdr3_aa: CASSANGQFNQPQHF

clone_size: NA
v_call: TRBV5-4
j_call: TRBJ1-1
d_call: NA
cdr3_nt: TGTGCCAGCAGCTTAAAGGGGCCCGCCCAAGGAGCTTTCTTT
cdr3_aa: CASSLKGPAQGAFF

clone_size: NA
v_call: TRBV6-5
j_call: TRBJ1-1
d_call: NA
cdr3_nt: TGTGCCAGCAGCCCGGGCAGTCGGGGCACTGAAGCTTTCTTT
cdr3_aa: CASSPGSRGTEAFF

clone_size: NA
v_call: TRBV27
j_call: TRBJ1-5
d_call: NA
cdr3_nt: TGTGCCAGCAGTTTAACAACAGGAGGGAATCAGCCCCAGCATTTT
cdr3_aa: CASSLTTGGNQPQHF

clone_size: NA
v_call: TRBV18
j_call: TRBJ2-1
d_call: TRBD2
cdr3_nt: TGTGCCAGCTCACCAAAAAATACAGGACTAGCGGGGAACAATGAGCAGTTCTTC
cdr3_aa: CASSPKNTGLAGNNEQFF

clone_size: NA
v_call: TRBV27
j_call: TRBJ2-7
d_call: TRBD2
cdr3_nt: TGTGCCAGCAGTCCCCACAGCGGGGATGCCCACGAGCAGTACTTC
cdr3_aa: CASSPHSGDAHEQYF

clone_size: NA
v_call: TRBV7-8
j_call: TRBJ1-1
d_call: NA
cdr3_nt: TGTGCCAGCAGCTTAGGGGCAGCCTGGCGAGGCACTGAAGCTTTCTTT
cdr3_aa: CASSLGAAWRGTEAFF

clone_size: NA
v_call: TRBV19
j_call: TRBJ2-1
d_call: TRBD1
cdr3_nt: TGTGCCAGTAGCTCTCCCGGGACAGGGTTCAATGAGCAGTTCTTC
cdr3_aa: CASSSPGTGFNEQFF

clone_size: NA
v_call: TRBV7-2
j_call: TRBJ1-4
d_call: NA
cdr3_nt: TGCGCCAGCAGCCAAGTTTACCAACGGGACGCCCAAAAACTGTTTTTT
cdr3_aa: CASSQVYQRDAQKLFF

clone_size: NA
v_call: TRBV12-2
j_call: TRBJ1-2
d_call: NA
cdr3_nt: TGTGCAAGTCGTTCGCCCTTCTGCCGAGTGCGGGGCTACACCTTC
cdr3_aa: CASRSPFCRVRGYTF

clone_size: NA
v_call: TRBV6-6
j_call: TRBJ2-7
d_call: NA
cdr3_nt: TGTGCCAGCAGCAAGGACAGTCGCGCTCCCTACGAGCAGTACTTC
cdr3_aa: CASSKDSRAPYEQYF

clone_size: NA
v_call: TRBV18
j_call: TRBJ2-7
d_call: NA
cdr3_nt: TGTGCCAGCTCACCAGGTGCAGACTACGAGCAGTACTTC
cdr3_aa: CASSPGADYEQYF

clone_size: once
v_call: TRBV6-4
j_call: TRBJ2-7
d_call: NA
cdr3_nt: TGTGCCAGCAGTTTAGGGACCGGGGCCTACGAGCAGTACTTC
cdr3_aa: CASSLGTGAYEQYF

clone_size: NA
v_call: TRBV4-2
j_call: TRBJ2-3
d_call: TRBD2
cdr3_nt: TGTGCCAGCAGCCTGGGACTAGCGGGGGCCGAATCTACAGATACGCAGTATTTT
cdr3_aa: CASSLGLAGAESTDTQYF

clone_size: NA
v_call: TRBV7-9
j_call: TRBJ1-1
d_call: NA
cdr3_nt: TGTGCCAGCAGCTTAGTTGTGGGAGGGGAGGCTTTCTTT
cdr3_aa: CASSLVVGGEAFF

clone_size: NA
v_call: TRBV4-3
j_call: TRBJ1-1
d_call: NA
cdr3_nt: TGCGCCAGCAGCCAAGGTAAGGGCTGGAAGATCACTGAAGCTTTCTTT
cdr3_aa: CASSQGKGWKITEAFF

clone_size: NA
v_call: TRBV25-1
j_call: TRBJ2-3
d_call: NA
cdr3_nt: TGTGCCAGCAGTGAGGGGTCAGGGACAGATACGCAGTATTTT
cdr3_aa: CASSEGSGTDTQYF

clone_size: NA
v_call: TRBV2
j_call: TRBJ2-4
d_call: TRBD1
cdr3_nt: TGTGCCAGCAGTGTGACAGGGGGATACGAAAACATTCAGTACTTC
cdr3_aa: CASSVTGGYENIQYF

clone_size: NA
v_call: TRBV5-1
j_call: TRBJ2-3
d_call: TRBD2
cdr3_nt: TGCGCCAGCAGCTTAGGACTAGCGGGGGGCTGGGTCACAGATACGCAGTATTTT
cdr3_aa: CASSLGLAGGWVTDTQYF

clone_size: NA
v_call: TRBV6-9
j_call: TRBJ2-2
d_call: TRBD1
cdr3_nt: TGTGCCAGCAGGATCGGACAGGGAAACACCGGGGAGCTGTTTTTT
cdr3_aa: CASRIGQGNTGELFF

clone_size: NA
v_call: TRBV28
j_call: TRBJ1-1
d_call: NA
cdr3_nt: TGTGCCAGCAGTTCCGTAGCTGAAGCTTTCTTT
cdr3_aa: CASSSVAEAFF

clone_size: NA
v_call: TRBV13
j_call: TRBJ2-3
d_call: NA
cdr3_nt: TGTGCCAGCAGCTGGTTTTGGGGGGCAGTCGCCACAGATACGCAGTATTTT
cdr3_aa: CASSWFWGAVATDTQYF

clone_size: NA
v_call: TRBV7-9
j_call: TRBJ2-7
d_call: NA
cdr3_nt: TGTGCCAGCAGCAACGACCCGGGACAAGGGAACGAGCAGTACTTC
cdr3_aa: CASSNDPGQGNEQYF

clone_size: NA
v_call: TRBV9
j_call: TRBJ1-4
d_call: TRBD1
cdr3_nt: TGTGCCAGCAGCGTACAGGGGGCTGATAATGAAAAACTGTTTTTT
cdr3_aa: CASSVQGADNEKLFF

clone_size: NA
v_call: TRBV2
j_call: TRBJ2-7
d_call: NA
cdr3_nt: TGTGCCAGCAGTGAAGAGGCAGGGGAGGTCTACGAGCAGTACTTC
cdr3_aa: CASSEEAGEVYEQYF

clone_size: NA
v_call: TRBV18
j_call: TRBJ2-7
d_call: NA
cdr3_nt: TGTGCCAGCTCACCGTCGCAGGGCGTCTACGAGCAGTACTTC
cdr3_aa: CASSPSQGVYEQYF

clone_size: once
v_call: TRBV5-1
j_call: TRBJ2-5
d_call: NA
cdr3_nt: TGCGCCAGCAGCTTGGAGGGACAAGGGACCCAGTACTTC
cdr3_aa: CASSLEGQGTQYF

clone_size: NA
v_call: TRBV5-4
j_call: TRBJ2-7
d_call: NA
cdr3_nt: TGTGCCAGCAGCTCTTCCACAGGGAGGCACGAGCAGTACTTC
cdr3_aa: CASSSSTGRHEQYF

clone_size: NA
v_call: TRBV18
j_call: TRBJ1-2
d_call: NA
cdr3_nt: TGTGCCAGCTCACCTCGAAGGGACGGACTCGGCTATGGCTACACCTTC
cdr3_aa: CASSPRRDGLGYGYTF

clone_size: few
v_call: TRBV6-6
j_call: TRBJ1-5
d_call: TRBD1
cdr3_nt: TGTGCCAGCACGACAGGGCAACAGCCCCAGCATTTT
cdr3_aa: CASTTGQQPQHF

clone_size: NA
v_call: TRBV6-5
j_call: TRBJ1-1
d_call: NA
cdr3_nt: TGTGCCAGCAGTTACGGGGCAACGGACACTGAAGCTTTCTTT
cdr3_aa: CASSYGATDTEAFF

clone_size: NA
v_call: TRBV2
j_call: TRBJ2-3
d_call: TRBD1
cdr3_nt: TGTGCCAGCAGTTGGGACAGTGCCACAGATACGCAGTATTTT
cdr3_aa: CASSWDSATDTQYF

clone_size: NA
v_call: TRBV30
j_call: TRBJ1-2
d_call: NA
cdr3_nt: TGTGCCTGGAGTGACAGGGACGGCTACACCTTC
cdr3_aa: CAWSDRDGYTF

clone_size: NA
v_call: TRBV6-5
j_call: TRBJ2-5
d_call: TRBD2
cdr3_nt: TGTGCCAGCAGTTACCCGGGGACTAGCGGACAAGAGACCCAGTACTTC
cdr3_aa: CASSYPGTSGQETQYF

clone_size: NA
v_call: TRBV11-2
j_call: TRBJ2-7
d_call: TRBD2
cdr3_nt: TGTGCCAGCAGCGCTCAGACCACTAGCGGGGGAAACGAGCAGTACTTC
cdr3_aa: CASSAQTTSGGNEQYF

clone_size: NA
v_call: TRBV18
j_call: TRBJ1-1
d_call: NA
cdr3_nt: TGTGCCAGCTCACCACCGGTCTGGAGGAACACTGAAGCTTTCTTT
cdr3_aa: CASSPPVWRNTEAFF